This T cell receptor (beta chain) emerged from a study of CD8 T cells in Susac syndrome. Patients with Susac syndrome met diagnostic criteria that were recently defined for definite or probable disease. It was negative isolation that provided the CD8+ and CD4+ T cells, whereas TEMRA cells were enriched by FACS. An input of roughly 0.45 to 1 ug of RNA was subjected to reverse transcription using random hexamers. One entry per CDR3 protein results from TCRdb running MiXCR on the immunoSEQ multiplex PCR reads. The top ten hold under 0.5% of the sample, which has tens of thousands of distinct CDR3 sequences, about 95% seen once. The source material was CD8+ T cells from PBMCs. The sequence was obtained from a human donor with Susac syndrome.

The CDR3 DNA reads as TGTGCCTGGAGTGATCTCTGGGAGCTGTTTTTT. Amino acids: CAWSDLWELFF. This sequence joins TRBV30 and TRBJ2-2; D is unclear. The V gene's germline CDR1 is GTSNPN and CDR2 SVGIG (reference sequence). Trimming shortened V by 1 base and J by 9 bases, and 6 bases separated the two germline ends. This CDR3 has 11 residues.